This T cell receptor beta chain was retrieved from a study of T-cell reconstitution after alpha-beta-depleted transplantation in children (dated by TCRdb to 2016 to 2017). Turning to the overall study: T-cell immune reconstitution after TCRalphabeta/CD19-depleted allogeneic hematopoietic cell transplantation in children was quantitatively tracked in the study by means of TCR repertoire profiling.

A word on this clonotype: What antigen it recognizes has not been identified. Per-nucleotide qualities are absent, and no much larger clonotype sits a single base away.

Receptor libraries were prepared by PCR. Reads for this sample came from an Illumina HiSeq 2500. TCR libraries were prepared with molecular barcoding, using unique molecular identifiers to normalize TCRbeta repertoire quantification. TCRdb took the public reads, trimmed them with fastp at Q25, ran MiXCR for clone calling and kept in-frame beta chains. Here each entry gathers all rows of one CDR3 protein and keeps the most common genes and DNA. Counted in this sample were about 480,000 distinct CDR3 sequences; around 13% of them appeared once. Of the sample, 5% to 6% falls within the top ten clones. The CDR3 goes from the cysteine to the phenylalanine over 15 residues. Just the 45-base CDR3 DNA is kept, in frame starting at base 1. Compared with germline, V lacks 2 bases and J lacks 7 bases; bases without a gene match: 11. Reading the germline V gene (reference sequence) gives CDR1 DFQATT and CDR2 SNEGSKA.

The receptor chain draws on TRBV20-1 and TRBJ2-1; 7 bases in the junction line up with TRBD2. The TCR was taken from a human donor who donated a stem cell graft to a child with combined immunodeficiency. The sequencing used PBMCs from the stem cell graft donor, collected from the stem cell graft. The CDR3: CSARPHREVSNEQFF. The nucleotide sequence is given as TGCAGTGCTAGACCCCACCGGGAGGTATCGAATGAGCAGTTCTTC.